These 3 T cell receptor beta chains came from one sample sequenced in a study of OX40 agonist ivuxolimab in advanced cancers. Clones were sequenced by immunoSEQ multiplex PCR, and TCRdb holds only the in-frame ones, with some missing. The sample consists of approximately 34,000 clones, roughly 86% of them appearing once. The sequencing here drew on CD4+ or CD8+ T cells sorted from blood, taken in a trial of the OX40 agonist ivuxolimab. Source of these receptors: an adult with an advanced solid tumor such as melanoma, head and neck, liver or kidney cancer.

This clone was observed many times. V is TRBV6-4 and J is TRBJ1-2; no clear D gene. Germline lookup yields CDR1 MRHNA and CDR2 SNTAGT. Trimming took 2 bases from V and 5 from J, leaving 15 bases between them. The CDR3 covers 15 residues. In DNA form, the CDR3 reads TGTGCCAGCAGTGACACCCCGGTCGGGTCGTATGGCTACACCTTC. Translated, it gives CASSDTPVGSYGYTF.

The chain recombines TRBV6-5 with TRBJ2-5, with D possibly TRBD2 on 6 matching bases. This CDR3 comprises 16 residues. Trimming cost V 0 bases and J 5 bases, with 16 bases left between them. The germline gives CDR1 MNHEY, CDR2 SVGAGI. This CDR3 reads CASSYSGPGGLETQYF. The DNA for the CDR3 is TGTGCCAGCAGTTACTCCGGGCCTGGGGGGTTGGAGACCCAGTACTTC.

The chain is built from TRBV27 and TRBJ2-7, with a weak D call TRBD2 (5 bases). This CDR3 spans 14 amino acids. Deletions cut 5 bases from V and 6 bases from J, with 17 bases between. Germline-derived CDR1 and CDR2 are MNHEY and SMNVEV (reference sequence). CDR3 sequence: CASSLRLPGIEQYF. The DNA of the CDR3 is TGTGCCAGCAGTCTGAGACTCCCGGGGATCGAGCAGTACTTC.